This is a list of T cell receptor beta chains from one sample in a study of PD-1 blockade in mismatch repair-deficient tumors. The assay was immunoSEQ multiplex PCR, and TCRdb's table has in-frame clones only and misses some. The sample shows 80,000 to 100,000 clones, over 70% of them seen only once. Sequenced here: peripheral blood, sampled 12 weeks after starting pembrolizumab. Receptor source: an adult with mismatch repair-deficient cancer. CDR3s include the opening cysteine and the closing phenylalanine or tryptophan.

V gene: TRBV11-3
CDR3 length: 18
J gene: TRBJ2-3
CDR3 protein: CASSTIKGAALGTDTQYF

V gene: TRBV21-1
CDR3 length: 10
J gene: TRBJ1-1
CDR3 protein: CASSNTEAFF

V gene: TRBV4-1
CDR3 length: 17
J gene: TRBJ1-3
CDR3 protein: CASSQVMASSVGNTIYF

V gene: TRBV5-1
CDR3 length: 17
J gene: TRBJ2-2
CDR3 protein: CASSLGRASGLTGELFF

V gene: TRBV5-1
CDR3 length: 16
J gene: TRBJ1-2
CDR3 protein: CASSLELQVEAYGYTF

V gene: TRBV11-2
CDR3 length: 18
J gene: TRBJ2-1
CDR3 protein: CASSLGAGGQSSYNEQFF

V gene: TRBV6-5
CDR3 length: 15
J gene: TRBJ1-2
CDR3 protein: CASSYSSGQFYGYTF

V gene: TRBV10-2
CDR3 length: 14
J gene: TRBJ2-7
CDR3 protein: CASSERAGWYEQYF

V gene: TRBV6-5
CDR3 length: 13
J gene: TRBJ1-1
CDR3 protein: CASSVGVNTEAFF

V gene: TRBV19
CDR3 length: 13
J gene: TRBJ1-1
CDR3 protein: CASIAGQYTEAFF

V gene: TRBV5-4
CDR3 length: 12
J gene: TRBJ1-1
CDR3 protein: CASSFRNTEAFF

V gene: TRBV6-1
CDR3 length: 14
J gene: TRBJ1-2
CDR3 protein: CASSEGGYYYGYTF

V gene: TRBV5-4
CDR3 length: 14
J gene: TRBJ2-5
CDR3 protein: CASSLKQAGETQYF

V gene: TRBV11-3
CDR3 length: 15
J gene: TRBJ2-1
CDR3 protein: CASSLMGTGGDEQFF

V gene: TRBV13
CDR3 length: 12
J gene: TRBJ2-7
CDR3 protein: CASSLEGYEQYF

V gene: TRBV6-5
CDR3 length: 15
J gene: TRBJ1-1
CDR3 protein: CASSYSGRGTGEAFF

V gene: TRBV4-1
CDR3 length: 16
J gene: TRBJ1-1
CDR3 protein: CASSPFRDRSNTEAFF

V gene: TRBV7-6
CDR3 length: 15
J gene: TRBJ2-2
CDR3 protein: CASSSKWEGTGELFF

V gene: TRBV15
CDR3 length: 15
J gene: TRBJ2-1
CDR3 protein: CATRMAGVRYNEQFF

V gene: TRBV5-4
CDR3 length: 19
J gene: TRBJ2-1
CDR3 protein: CASSGGLAGGPSYYNEQFF

V gene: TRBV9
CDR3 length: 14
J gene: TRBJ1-5
CDR3 protein: CASSQGGGNQPQHF

V gene: TRBV4-3
CDR3 length: 18
J gene: TRBJ2-3
CDR3 protein: CASSQEIQRETGTDTQYF

V gene: TRBV5-6
CDR3 length: 14
J gene: TRBJ1-5
CDR3 protein: CASSPGQLNQPQHF

V gene: TRBV30
CDR3 length: 13
J gene: TRBJ1-1
CDR3 protein: CAWSRLEDTEAFF

V gene: TRBV6-1
CDR3 length: 13
J gene: TRBJ2-7
CDR3 protein: CASSRDRGDEQYF

V gene: TRBV7-6
CDR3 length: 14
J gene: TRBJ1-2
CDR3 protein: CASSQQGETYGYTF

V gene: TRBV4-1
CDR3 length: 16
J gene: TRBJ2-2
CDR3 protein: CASSPGLHRGTGELFF

V gene: TRBV10-3
CDR3 length: 15
J gene: TRBJ2-7
CDR3 protein: CAISENNLNSYEQYF

V gene: TRBV6-6
CDR3 length: 14
J gene: TRBJ2-2
CDR3 protein: CASSYSGNTGELFF

V gene: TRBV9
CDR3 length: 15
J gene: TRBJ2-7
CDR3 protein: CASSVATGNTYEQYF

V gene: TRBV11-2
CDR3 length: 15
J gene: TRBJ2-5
CDR3 protein: CASSGAGAQKETQYF

V gene: TRBV5-4
CDR3 length: 15
J gene: TRBJ2-5
CDR3 protein: CASSRKPDGQETQYF

V gene: TRBV12-5
CDR3 length: 16
J gene: TRBJ2-3
CDR3 protein: CASGWGFRGNTDTQYF

V gene: TRBV29-1
CDR3 length: 15
J gene: TRBJ2-2
CDR3 protein: CSVRGEGRGTGELFF

V gene: TRBV5-4
CDR3 length: 15
J gene: TRBJ2-5
CDR3 protein: CASSLAGRGRETQYF

V gene: TRBV12-5
CDR3 length: 11
J gene: TRBJ2-1
CDR3 protein: CASELAGEQFF

V gene: TRBV6-5
CDR3 length: 12
J gene: TRBJ2-7
CDR3 protein: CASGRFSYEQYF